Below are 10 T cell receptor beta chains sequenced from a single sample in a study of blood T cell repertoires in COVID-19. The assay was immunoSEQ multiplex PCR, and TCRdb's table has in-frame clones only and misses some. The data show more than 55,000 clones, 86% seen once. What was sequenced was peripheral blood. These receptors came from a man aged 50 or older with active COVID-19.

V is TRBV29-1 and J is TRBJ2-5; 7 positions agree with TRBD2. Germline trimming cut 7 bases from V and 1 base from J; bases unmatched to any gene: 6. The CDR3 totals 13 residues. CDR1 and CDR2 (germline): SQVTM, ANQGSEA. The CDR3 coding sequence is TGCAGCGCCCCCGGGAGGCTCCAAGAGACCCAGTACTTC. Its protein is CSAPGRLQETQYF. The entire variable domain, with the rest obtained from reference TRBV29-1 and TRBJ2-5, is as follows: SAVISQKPSRDICQRGTSLTIQCQVDSQVTMMFWYRQQPGQSLTLIATANQGSEATYESGFVIDKFPISRPNLTFSTLTVSNMSPEDSSIYLCSAPGRLQETQYFGPGTRLLVL.

The chain recombines TRBV15 with TRBJ2-5; 9 bases agree with TRBD2. The V segment lost 3 bases and the J segment 7 bases; nucleotides outside the gene matches: 6. CDR3 size: 14 residues. CDR1 and CDR2 (germline): LNHNV, YYDKDF (reference sequence). The CDR3 nucleotides read TGTGCCACCAGCAGCGGGACTAGCTGGGGGACCCAGTACTTC. It translates to CATSSGTSWGTQYF.

This chain links TRBV4-3 with TRBJ2-1; TRBD1 matches 9 bases. The CDR3 sequence is 16 residues long. Looked up from germline, CDR1 is LGHNA and CDR2 is YSLEER. V dropped 4 bases and J dropped 3; count of bases not matched to a gene: 7. The CDR3 nucleotides read TGCGCCAGCAGCCCGGACAGGGGAAAGGTCTACAATGAGCAGTTCTTC. This gives the protein CASSPDRGKVYNEQFF.

V and J are TRBV11-3 and TRBJ2-7, with 9 bases aligning to TRBD1. This CDR3 is 12 amino acids long. V gave up 5 bases and J gave up 6 bases; unmatched junction bases: 2. The germline V gene encodes CDR1 SGHNT and CDR2 YENEEA. CDR3 protein: CASSRTGVEQYF. CDR3 in DNA: TGTGCCAGCAGCCGGACAGGGGTCGAGCAGTACTTC.

This clone was seen only once. The rearrangement uses TRBV29-1 and TRBJ2-7; 9 bases are a match to TRBD1. The germline V gene encodes CDR1 SQVTM and CDR2 ANQGSEA. CDR3 length: 16 residues. The trim removed 1 base at V and 3 bases at J, leaving 10 bases unmatched. This CDR3 is CSVEAARGTGFYEQYF. The CDR3 DNA reads as TGCAGCGTTGAAGCGGCTCGGGGGACAGGGTTCTACGAGCAGTACTTC.

The chain couples TRBV7-2 to TRBJ1-2, with a tentative D call TRBD1 (5 bases). Trimming shortened V by 3 bases and J by 5 bases, and 10 bases separated the two germline ends. The CDR3 contains 13 residues. The germline CDR1 and CDR2 sequences are SGHTA and FQGNSA. CDR3 loop: CASSFPGGYGYTF. CDR3 nucleotides: TGTGCCAGCAGCTTCCCGGGGGGGTATGGCTACACCTTC.

This chain connects TRBV7-9 to TRBJ1-1; 7 nucleotides agree with TRBD1. Germline CDR1 is SEHNR and CDR2 is FQNEAQ (reference sequence). J was trimmed by 6 bases and V by 10 bases; bases with no gene match: 11. This CDR3 comprises 13 residues. The CDR3 loop reads CAILIGGGSEAFF. CDR3 DNA sequence: TGTGCCATACTAATAGGGGGCGGATCTGAAGCTTTCTTT. Complete variable domain (other parts from reference TRBV7-9 and TRBJ1-1): DTGVSQNPRHKITKRGQNVTFRCDPISEHNRLYWYRQTLGQGPEFLTYFQNEAQLEKSRLLSDRFSAERPKGSFSTLEIQRTEQGDSAMYLCAILIGGGSEAFFGQGTRLTVV.

This clone was seen only once. The J gene is TRBJ2-7, the V gene TRBV28; maybe TRBD2 (6 bases). This CDR3 has 13 amino acids. The V gene lost 5 bases and the J gene lost 6 bases, with 14 bases spanning the gap. Per the germline V gene, CDR1 is MDHEN and CDR2 is SYDVKM. The CDR3: CASSLGSDREQYF. For the CDR3, the DNA is TGTGCCAGCAGTCTCGGGAGCGACCGCGAGCAGTACTTC.

The chain combines TRBV19 with TRBJ2-6; 7 bases line up with TRBD2. From germline, CDR1 is LNHDA and CDR2 SQIVND (reference sequence). This CDR3 has 18 residues. J gave up 0 bases and V 2 bases, and 7 bases lay outside the gene matches. Here the CDR3 reads CASSIPRGGSSGANVLTF. In nucleotides, the CDR3 is TGTGCCAGTAGTATACCCCGGGGAGGGAGCTCTGGGGCCAACGTCCTGACTTTC.

The chain recombines TRBV9 with TRBJ2-7; 8 bases line up with TRBD2. V dropped 4 bases and J dropped 3; count of bases not matched to a gene: 3. The germline V gene has CDR1 SGDLS and CDR2 YYNGEE. CDR3 length: 13 residues. The CDR3 coding sequence is TGTGCCAGCAGCCCCGCGGGAGGCTACGAGCAGTACTTC. It translates to CASSPAGGYEQYF.